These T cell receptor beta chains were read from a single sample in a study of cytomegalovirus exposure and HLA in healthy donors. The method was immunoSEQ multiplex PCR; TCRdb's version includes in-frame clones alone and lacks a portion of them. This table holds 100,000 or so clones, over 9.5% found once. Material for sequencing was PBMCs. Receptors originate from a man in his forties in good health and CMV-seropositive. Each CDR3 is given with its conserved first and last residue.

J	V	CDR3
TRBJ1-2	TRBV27	CASTTSPTGNYGYTF
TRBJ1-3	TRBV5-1	CASSLTGGFGNTIYF
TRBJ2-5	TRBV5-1	CASSLAGGTSGSETQYF
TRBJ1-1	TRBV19	CASSIAGENTEAFF
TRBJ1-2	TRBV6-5	CASSYGPVINYGYTF
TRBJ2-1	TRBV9	CASSVASSYNEQFF
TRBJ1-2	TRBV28	CASNAGGVDLYTF
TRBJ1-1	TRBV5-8	CASSSDQSRTEAFF
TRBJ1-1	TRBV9	CASSATVNTEAFF
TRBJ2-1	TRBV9	CASSVGAGGGGVNEQFF
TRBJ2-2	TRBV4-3	CASSRTDTNTGELFF
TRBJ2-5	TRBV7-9	CASSPLETQYF
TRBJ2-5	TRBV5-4	CASSSKTSGRETQYF
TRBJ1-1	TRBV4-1	CASSQPPGQGTTEAFF
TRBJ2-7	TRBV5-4	CASSFRSGEQYF
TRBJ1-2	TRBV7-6	CASSLTTGLNYGYTF
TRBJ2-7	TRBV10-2	CASMKGQVYEQYF
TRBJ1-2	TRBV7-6	CASSSTDKPIYGYTF
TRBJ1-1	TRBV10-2	CASSETGGTEAFF
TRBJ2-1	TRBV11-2	CASSPRSSGSFEQFF
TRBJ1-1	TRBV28	CASSSRGPNTEAFF
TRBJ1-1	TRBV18	CASSPAQDRPTEAFF
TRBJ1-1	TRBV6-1	CASIGARRYTEAFF
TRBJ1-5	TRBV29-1	CSVEDPRDYNQPQHF
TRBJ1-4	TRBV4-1	CASSQFLQGREKLFF
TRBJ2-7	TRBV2	CASSEGLAGTYEQYF
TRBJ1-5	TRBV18	CASSPDRINQPQHF
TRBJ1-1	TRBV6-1	CASSEGFQWNTEAFF
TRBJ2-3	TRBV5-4	CASSLATGLDTQYF
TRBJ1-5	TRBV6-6	CASSTPQSFSNQPQHF
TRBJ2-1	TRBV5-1	CASSLMGLASYNEQFF
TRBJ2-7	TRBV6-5	CASSFLSGSTYEQYF
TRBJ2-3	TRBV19	CASSIGRTTSTDTQYF
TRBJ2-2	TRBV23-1	CASTPGEHTGELFF
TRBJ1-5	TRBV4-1	CASSQVPGRVNSNQPQHF
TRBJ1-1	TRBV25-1	CASSESTGGNTEAFF
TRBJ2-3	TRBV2	CASSEGLFTDTQYF
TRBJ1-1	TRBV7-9	CASSLGGGARMNTEAFF
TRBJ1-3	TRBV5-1	CASSSQGGFGNTIYF
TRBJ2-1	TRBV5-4	CATSGLADNEQFF
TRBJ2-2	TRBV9	CASSTIAGLNTGELFF
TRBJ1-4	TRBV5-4	CASSLAGTLGDEKLFF
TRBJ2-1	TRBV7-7	CASSLSGGYEQFF